Listed below are T cell receptor beta chains from one sample, sequenced in a study of technical replicates of blood from several donors. Some clones are missing from TCRdb's copy, which holds only in-frame ones; the method was immunoSEQ multiplex PCR. The table has about 89,000 clones, about 94% seen once. Sequencing input: T cells isolated from PBMCs. The source of these receptors is a human donor in good health. Both conserved end residues are part of each CDR3.

>TRBJ1-1|TRBV19
CASSTRLTEAFF
>TRBJ1-5|TRBV28
CASSLPDFNQPQHF
>TRBJ1-4|TRBV27
CASSTRGEKLFF
>TRBJ1-2|TRBV7-9
CASSLTGGGGEKDSYGYTF
>TRBJ2-1|TRBV19
CASSIVPSGYNEQFF
>TRBJ2-7|TRBV18
CASSPERSSYEQYF
>TRBJ2-7|TRBV5-1
CASGLSGGRSYEQYF
>TRBJ2-3|TRBV2
CAVPSSTDTQYF
>TRBJ2-1|TRBV19
CASSEGTVKYNEQFF
>TRBJ1-1|TRBV4-1
CASSQGAPWNTEAFF
>TRBJ2-2|TRBV5-1
CASSWGTSGRAAGELFF
>TRBJ1-2|TRBV11-2
CASSTIKQGANYGYTF
>TRBJ2-2|TRBV19
CASSIGRGGLNTGELFF
>TRBJ2-3|TRBV19
CASSLDNLSTDTQYF
>TRBJ1-1|TRBV5-1
CASSLAQANTEAFF
>TRBJ1-6|TRBV12-5
CASGLLRTGGKSSPLHF
>TRBJ2-7|TRBV19
CASSIVGGGGYEQYF
>TRBJ1-2|TRBV11-1
CASSFHGGIANYGYTF
>TRBJ1-1|TRBV7-9
CASSLVPGAFF